The 10 T cell receptor beta chains below all came from one sample that was sequenced in a study of technical replicates of blood from a handful of donors. Sequencing was performed with immunoSEQ multiplex PCR; in TCRdb, only in-frame clones are kept and a portion is missing. The table lists under 35,000 clones, just over 90% of them singletons. Source material: PBMCs. The receptors shown here come from a human donor in good health. Some clones in this sample may be carry-over from other donors' samples.

This chain uses TRBV7-9 with TRBJ2-2; no reliable D call. Germline CDR1 SEHNR, CDR2 FQNEAQ (reference sequence). Deletions cut 5 bases from V and 4 bases from J, with 20 bases between. The CDR3 totals 17 residues. The CDR3 spells CASSPKFRLQSTGELFF. CDR3 DNA sequence: TGTGCCAGCAGCCCCAAATTTAGGTTACAGTCCACCGGGGAGCTGTTTTTT.

This clone was recorded only once. The rearrangement links TRBV2 to TRBJ2-1, with 7 bases aligning to TRBD2. There are 14 residues in the CDR3. Unmatched junction bases numbered 2, after V lost 2 bases and J lost 4 bases. CDR1 SNHLY and CDR2 FYNNEI come from the germline V gene. The CDR3 is CASSEQRGYNEQFF. The CDR3 DNA reads as TGTGCCAGCAGTGAACAGCGGGGTTACAATGAGCAGTTCTTC. Based on the CDR3 plus reference TRBV2 and TRBJ2-1, the full variable domain is EPEVTQTPSHQVTQMGQEVILRCVPISNHLYFYWYRQILGQKVEFLVSFYNNEISEKSEIFDDQFSVERPDGSNFTLKIRSTKLEDSAMYFCASSEQRGYNEQFFGPGTRLTVL.

The chain has TRBV7-2 and TRBJ2-3; 9 bases are a match to TRBD2. Per the germline V gene, CDR1 is SGHTA and CDR2 is FQGNSA. Trimming took 3 bases from V and 4 from J; bases not matched to a gene: 11. The CDR3 is 17 amino acids. The CDR3 bases are TGTGCCAGCAGCTTCTTATCTGCGGGGGGGCGCTCAGATACGCAGTATTTT. It is translated as CASSFLSAGGRSDTQYF.

The CDR3 reads CASSETGFGYTF. The CDR3, as DNA: TGTGCCAGCAGCGAGACAGGGTTTGGCTACACCTTC. The chain links TRBV9 to TRBJ1-2, with TRBD1 identical over 7 bases. Germline assignment: CDR1 SGDLS and CDR2 YYNGEE. The CDR3 length is 12 residues. V trimming: 3 bases; J trimming: 7 bases; junction bases outside the gene matches: 3.

This sequence joins TRBV19 and TRBJ1-1, with 7 bases that match TRBD1. This CDR3 is 11 amino acids long. Unmatched junction bases numbered 2, after V lost 5 bases and J lost 8 bases. The germline CDR1 and CDR2 sequences are LNHDA and SQIVND (reference sequence). CDR3 residues: CASSLGQEAFF. The CDR3 DNA follows: TGTGCCAGTAGTTTGGGACAGGAAGCTTTCTTT. The entire variable domain, with the rest obtained from reference TRBV19 and TRBJ1-1, is as follows: DGGITQSPKYLFRKEGQNVTLSCEQNLNHDAMYWYRQDPGQGLRLIYYSQIVNDFQKGDIAEGYSVSREKKESFPLTVTSAQKNPTAFYLCASSLGQEAFFGQGTRLTVV.

V and J are TRBV19 and TRBJ2-7; D is unclear. Germline assignment: CDR1 LNHDA and CDR2 SQIVND (reference sequence). The V end was cut by 3 bases, the J end by 0 bases, with 9 bases between. This CDR3 is 14 amino acids long. The CDR3 DNA follows: TGTGCCAGTAGTATCGAAGCCGGCTCCTACGAGCAGTACTTC. This gives the protein CASSIEAGSYEQYF. The full variable domain, completed using reference TRBV19 and TRBJ2-7, is DGGITQSPKYLFRKEGQNVTLSCEQNLNHDAMYWYRQDPGQGLRLIYYSQIVNDFQKGDIAEGYSVSREKKESFPLTVTSAQKNPTAFYLCASSIEAGSYEQYFGPGTRLTVT.

The V call is TRBV7-8, the J call TRBJ1-5; D possibly corresponds to TRBD1 (5 bases). From germline, CDR1 is SGHVS and CDR2 FQNEAQ. This CDR3 is 13 amino acids long. Trimming took 3 bases from V and 6 from J, leaving 9 bases between them. The CDR3 here is CASSFPGGQPQHF. As DNA, the CDR3 is TGTGCCAGCAGCTTCCCGGGGGGTCAGCCCCAGCATTTT.

The chain carries TRBV4-1 and TRBJ2-7; 7 bases line up with TRBD1. The CDR3 is 15 residues long. Germline CDR1 and CDR2: MGHRA and YSYEKL. V was clipped by 3 bases and J by 2 bases; unmatched bases: 7. CDR3 sequence: CASSQPNRGTYEQYF. The CDR3 DNA reads TGCGCCAGCAGCCAGCCCAACAGGGGAACCTACGAGCAGTACTTC.

The chain is built from TRBV6-1 and TRBJ1-2; D may be TRBD1 (5 bases). The CDR3 is 14 amino acids. V was cut by 8 bases and J by 4 bases, with 17 bases left in between. Germline CDR1 reads MNHNS; CDR2 reads SASEGT. The CDR3 nucleotides are TGTGCCAGCTCTCAGGCAGGGTTGGGCTATGGCTACACCTTC. Translated: CASSQAGLGYGYTF.

The CDR3 spells CASSLGASYEQYF. CDR3 nucleotides: TGTGCCAGCAGCTTAGGGGCGTCGTACGAGCAGTACTTC. This chain joins TRBV11-2 and TRBJ2-7; D remains unclear. Germline V lookup: CDR1 SGHAT, CDR2 FQNNGV. Trimming took off 1 base at V and 4 bases at J, with 8 bases between the two ends. The CDR3 loop spans 13 amino acids.